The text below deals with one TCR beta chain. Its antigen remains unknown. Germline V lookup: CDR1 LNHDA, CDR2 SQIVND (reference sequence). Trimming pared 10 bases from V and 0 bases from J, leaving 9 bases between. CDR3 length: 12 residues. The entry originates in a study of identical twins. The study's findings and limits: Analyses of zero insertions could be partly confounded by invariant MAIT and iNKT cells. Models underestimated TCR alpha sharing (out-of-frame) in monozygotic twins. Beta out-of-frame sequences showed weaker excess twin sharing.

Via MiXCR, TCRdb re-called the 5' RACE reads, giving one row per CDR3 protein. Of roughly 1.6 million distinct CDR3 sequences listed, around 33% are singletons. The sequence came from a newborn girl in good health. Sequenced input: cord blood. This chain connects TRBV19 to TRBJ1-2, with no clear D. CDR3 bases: TGTGCCACCGAACCTACTAACTATGGCTACACCTTC. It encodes CATEPTNYGYTF.